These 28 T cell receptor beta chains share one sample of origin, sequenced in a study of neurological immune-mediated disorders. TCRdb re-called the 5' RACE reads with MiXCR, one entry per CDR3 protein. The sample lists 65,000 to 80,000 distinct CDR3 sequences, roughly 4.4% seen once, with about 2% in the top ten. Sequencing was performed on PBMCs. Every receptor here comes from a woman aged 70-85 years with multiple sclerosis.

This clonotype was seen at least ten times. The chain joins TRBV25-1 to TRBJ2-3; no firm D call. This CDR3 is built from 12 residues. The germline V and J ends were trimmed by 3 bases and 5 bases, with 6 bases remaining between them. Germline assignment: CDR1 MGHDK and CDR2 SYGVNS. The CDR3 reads CASSDSRDTQYF. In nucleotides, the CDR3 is TGTGCCAGCAGTGATTCTAGAGATACGCAGTATTTT. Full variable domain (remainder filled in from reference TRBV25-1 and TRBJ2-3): EADIYQTPRYLVIGTGKKITLECSQTMGHDKMYWYQQDPGMELHLIHYSYGVNSTEKGDLSSESTVSRIRTEHFPLTLESARPSHTSQYLCASSDSRDTQYFGPGTRLTVL.

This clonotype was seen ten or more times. In nucleotides, the CDR3 is TGTGCCAGCAAACCAGCGGGAGGGCCTCCAGATACGCAGTATTTT. This encodes CASKPAGGPPDTQYF. This sequence joins TRBV2 and TRBJ2-3; 10 bases are a match to TRBD2. Germline lookup yields CDR1 SNHLY and CDR2 FYNNEI. The CDR3 is 15 residues long. J was trimmed by 4 bases and V by 7 bases; bases with no gene match: 8.

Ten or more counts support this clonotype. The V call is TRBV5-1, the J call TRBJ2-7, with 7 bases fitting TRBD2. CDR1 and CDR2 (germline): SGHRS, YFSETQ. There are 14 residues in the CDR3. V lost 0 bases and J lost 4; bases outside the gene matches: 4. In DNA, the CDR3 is TGCGCCAGCAGCTTGGGCGGGAGTATTTACGAGCAGTACTTC. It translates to CASSLGGSIYEQYF.

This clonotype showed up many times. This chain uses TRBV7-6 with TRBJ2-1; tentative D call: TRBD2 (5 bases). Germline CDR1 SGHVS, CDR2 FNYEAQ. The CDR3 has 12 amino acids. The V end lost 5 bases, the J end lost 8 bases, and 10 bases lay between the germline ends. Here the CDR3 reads CASSPEGYEQFF. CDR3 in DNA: TGTGCCAGCAGCCCTGAGGGCTATGAGCAGTTCTTC. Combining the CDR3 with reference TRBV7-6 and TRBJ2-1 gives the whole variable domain GAGVSQSPRYKVTKRGQDVALRCDPISGHVSLYWYRQALGQGPEFLTYFNYEAQQDKSGLPNDRFSAERPEGSISTLTIQRTEQRDSAMYRCASSPEGYEQFFGPGTRLTVL.

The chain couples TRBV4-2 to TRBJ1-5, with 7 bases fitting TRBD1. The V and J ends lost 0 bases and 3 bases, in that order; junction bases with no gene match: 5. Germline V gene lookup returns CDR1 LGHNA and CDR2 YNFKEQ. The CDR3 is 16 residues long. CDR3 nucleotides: TGTGCCAGCAGCCAAGAAGCACAGGGGATCAATCAGCCCCAGCATTTT. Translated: CASSQEAQGINQPQHF.

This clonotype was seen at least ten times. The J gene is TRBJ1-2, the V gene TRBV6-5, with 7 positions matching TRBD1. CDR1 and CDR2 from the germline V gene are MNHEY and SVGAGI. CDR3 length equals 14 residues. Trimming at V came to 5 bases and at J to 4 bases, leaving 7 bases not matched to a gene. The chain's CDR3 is CASSQHRGVYGYTF. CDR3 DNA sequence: TGTGCCAGCAGTCAACACAGGGGAGTCTATGGCTACACCTTC.

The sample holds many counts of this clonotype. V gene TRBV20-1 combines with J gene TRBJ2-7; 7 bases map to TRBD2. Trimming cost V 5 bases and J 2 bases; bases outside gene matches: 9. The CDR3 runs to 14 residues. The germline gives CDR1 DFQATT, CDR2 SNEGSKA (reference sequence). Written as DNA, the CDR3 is TGCAGTGCTCTATCCGGGACTACTCCCTACGAGCAGTACTTC. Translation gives CSALSGTTPYEQYF.

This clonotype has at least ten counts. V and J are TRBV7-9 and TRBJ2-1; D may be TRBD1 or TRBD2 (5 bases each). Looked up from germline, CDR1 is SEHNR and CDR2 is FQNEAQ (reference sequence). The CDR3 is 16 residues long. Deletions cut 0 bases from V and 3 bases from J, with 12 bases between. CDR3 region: CASSLAQGVGYNEQFF. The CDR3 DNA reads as TGTGCCAGCAGCTTAGCTCAGGGAGTCGGCTACAATGAGCAGTTCTTC.

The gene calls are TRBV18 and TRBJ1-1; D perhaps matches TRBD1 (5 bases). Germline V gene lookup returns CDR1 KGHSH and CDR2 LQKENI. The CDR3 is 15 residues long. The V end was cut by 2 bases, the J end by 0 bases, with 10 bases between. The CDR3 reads CASSPSQGMNTEAFF. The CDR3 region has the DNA TGTGCCAGCTCACCAAGCCAGGGAATGAACACTGAAGCTTTCTTT.

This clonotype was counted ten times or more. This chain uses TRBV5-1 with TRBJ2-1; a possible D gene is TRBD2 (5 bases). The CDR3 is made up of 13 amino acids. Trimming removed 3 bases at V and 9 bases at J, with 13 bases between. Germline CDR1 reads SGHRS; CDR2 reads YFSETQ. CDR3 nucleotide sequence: TGCGCCAGCAGCTCTTTTCCCGGAGGTGAGCAGTTCTTC. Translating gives CASSSFPGGEQFF.

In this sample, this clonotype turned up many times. CDR3 sequence: CSARQPTRILQNIQYF. For the CDR3, the DNA is TGCAGTGCTAGACAACCTACCAGGATACTCCAAAACATTCAGTACTTC. The rearrangement uses TRBV20-1 and TRBJ2-4; D is ambiguous. Looked up from germline, CDR1 is DFQATT and CDR2 is SNEGSKA (reference sequence). This CDR3 spans 16 amino acids. V was shortened by 2 bases and J by 5 bases, with 19 bases between the two germline ends.

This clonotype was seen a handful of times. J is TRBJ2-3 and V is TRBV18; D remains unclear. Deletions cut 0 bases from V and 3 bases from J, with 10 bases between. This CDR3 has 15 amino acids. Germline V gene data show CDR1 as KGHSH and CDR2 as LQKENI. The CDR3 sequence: CASSPPEWKTDTQYF. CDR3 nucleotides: TGTGCCAGCTCACCACCAGAATGGAAGACAGATACGCAGTATTTT.

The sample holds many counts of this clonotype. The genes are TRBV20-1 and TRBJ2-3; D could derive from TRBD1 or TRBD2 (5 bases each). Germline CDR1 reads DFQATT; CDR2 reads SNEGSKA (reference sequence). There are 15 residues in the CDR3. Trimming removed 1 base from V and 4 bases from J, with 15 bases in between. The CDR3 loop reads CSARVASLGADTQYF. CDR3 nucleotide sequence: TGCAGTGCTAGAGTGGCTAGCTTGGGGGCAGATACGCAGTATTTT.

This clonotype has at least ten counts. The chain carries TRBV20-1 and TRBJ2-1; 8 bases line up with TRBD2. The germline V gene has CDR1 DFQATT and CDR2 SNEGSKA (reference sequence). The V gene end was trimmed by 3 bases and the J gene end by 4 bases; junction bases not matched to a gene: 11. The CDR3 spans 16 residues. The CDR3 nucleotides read TGCAGTGCTAGCCTACTAGCGGAAAAGCGGTACAATGAGCAGTTCTTC. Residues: CSASLLAEKRYNEQFF.

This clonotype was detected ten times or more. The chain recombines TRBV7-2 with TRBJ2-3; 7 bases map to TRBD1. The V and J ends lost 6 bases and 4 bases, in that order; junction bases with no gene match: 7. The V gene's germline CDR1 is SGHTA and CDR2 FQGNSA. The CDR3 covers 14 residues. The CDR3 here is CASRPDREADTQYF. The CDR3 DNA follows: TGTGCCAGCAGACCCGACAGGGAAGCAGATACGCAGTATTTT.

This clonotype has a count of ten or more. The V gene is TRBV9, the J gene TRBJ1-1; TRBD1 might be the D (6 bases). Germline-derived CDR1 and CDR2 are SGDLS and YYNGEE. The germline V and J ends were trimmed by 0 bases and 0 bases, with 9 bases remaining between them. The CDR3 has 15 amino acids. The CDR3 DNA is TGTGCCAGCAGCGTAGGTCAGGGGATGAACACTGAAGCTTTCTTT. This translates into CASSVGQGMNTEAFF. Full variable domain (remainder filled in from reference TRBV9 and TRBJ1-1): DSGVTQTPKHLITATGQRVTLRCSPRSGDLSVYWYQQSLDQGLQFLIQYYNGEERAKGNILERFSAQQFPDLHSELNLSSLELGDSALYFCASSVGQGMNTEAFFGQGTRLTVV.

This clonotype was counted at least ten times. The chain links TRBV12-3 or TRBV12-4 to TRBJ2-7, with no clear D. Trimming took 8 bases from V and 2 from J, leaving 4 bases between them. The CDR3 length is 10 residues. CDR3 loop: CASQTYEQYF. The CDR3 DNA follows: TGTGCCAGCCAAACCTACGAGCAGTACTTC.

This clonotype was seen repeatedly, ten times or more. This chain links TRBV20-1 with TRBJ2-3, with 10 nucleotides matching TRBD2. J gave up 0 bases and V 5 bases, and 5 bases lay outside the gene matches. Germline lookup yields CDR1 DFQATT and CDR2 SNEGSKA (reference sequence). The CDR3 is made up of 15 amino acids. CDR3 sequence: CSAYSGRRSTDTQYF. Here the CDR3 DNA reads TGCAGTGCTTATAGCGGGAGGCGGAGCACAGATACGCAGTATTTT.

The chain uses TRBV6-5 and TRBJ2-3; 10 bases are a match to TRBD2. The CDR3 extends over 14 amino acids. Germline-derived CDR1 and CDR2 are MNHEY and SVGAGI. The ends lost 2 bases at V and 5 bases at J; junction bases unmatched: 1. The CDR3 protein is CASSYVAGGDTQYF. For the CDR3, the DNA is TGTGCCAGCAGTTACGTAGCGGGAGGAGATACGCAGTATTTT.

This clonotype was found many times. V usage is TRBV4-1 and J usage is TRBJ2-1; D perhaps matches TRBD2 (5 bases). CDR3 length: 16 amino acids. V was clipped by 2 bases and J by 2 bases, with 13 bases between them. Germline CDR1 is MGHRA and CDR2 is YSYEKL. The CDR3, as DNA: TGCGCCAGCAGCCAACCTACTAGTCGCGCCTACAATGAGCAGTTCTTC. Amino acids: CASSQPTSRAYNEQFF.

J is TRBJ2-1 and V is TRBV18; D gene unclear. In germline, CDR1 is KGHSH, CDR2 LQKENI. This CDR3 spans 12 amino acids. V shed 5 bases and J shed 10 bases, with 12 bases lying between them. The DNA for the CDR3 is TGTGCCAGCTCAAATAGGCCAGGCGAGCAGTTCTTC. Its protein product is CASSNRPGEQFF.

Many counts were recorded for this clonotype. For the CDR3, the DNA is TGCGCCAGCAGCTATGCCGTCCTAGCGGAGGACACCGGGGAGCTGTTTTTT. It yields the protein CASSYAVLAEDTGELFF. The rearrangement links TRBV5-1 to TRBJ2-2; 7 bases map to TRBD2. Germline V lookup: CDR1 SGHRS, CDR2 YFSETQ. The CDR3 has 17 residues. J lost 3 bases, V lost 3 bases, and 11 bases had no gene match.

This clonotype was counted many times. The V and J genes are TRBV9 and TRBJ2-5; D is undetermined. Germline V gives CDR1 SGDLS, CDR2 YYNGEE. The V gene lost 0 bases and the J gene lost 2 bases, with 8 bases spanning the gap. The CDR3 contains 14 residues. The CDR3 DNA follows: TGTGCCAGCAGCGTAGGAGGCCAACAAGAGACCCAGTACTTC. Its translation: CASSVGGQQETQYF.

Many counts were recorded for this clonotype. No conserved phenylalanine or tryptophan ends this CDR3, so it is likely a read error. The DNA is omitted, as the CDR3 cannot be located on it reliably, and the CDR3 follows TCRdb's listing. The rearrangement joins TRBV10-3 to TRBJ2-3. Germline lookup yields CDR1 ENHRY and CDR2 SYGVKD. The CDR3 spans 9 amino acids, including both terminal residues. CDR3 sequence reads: CAVPSRPPL.

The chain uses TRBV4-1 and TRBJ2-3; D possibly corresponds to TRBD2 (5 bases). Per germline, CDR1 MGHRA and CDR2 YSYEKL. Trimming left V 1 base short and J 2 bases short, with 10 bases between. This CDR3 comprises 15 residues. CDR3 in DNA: TGCGCCAGCAGCCAAGGGTACGGGGACACAGATACGCAGTATTTT. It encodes CASSQGYGDTDTQYF.

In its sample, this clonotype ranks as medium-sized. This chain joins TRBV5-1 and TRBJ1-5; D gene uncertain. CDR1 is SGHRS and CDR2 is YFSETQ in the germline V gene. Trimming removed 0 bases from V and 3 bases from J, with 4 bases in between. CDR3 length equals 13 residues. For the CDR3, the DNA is TGCGCCAGCAGCTTGGATGTCAATCAGCCCCAGCATTTT. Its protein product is CASSLDVNQPQHF.

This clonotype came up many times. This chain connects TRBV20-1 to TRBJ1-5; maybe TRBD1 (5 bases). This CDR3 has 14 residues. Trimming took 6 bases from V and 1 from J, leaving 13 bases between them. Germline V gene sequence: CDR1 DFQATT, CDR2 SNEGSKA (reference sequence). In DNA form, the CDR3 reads TGCAGTGCCGTCGGGGACCGGAGCAATCAGCCCCAGCATTTT. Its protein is CSAVGDRSNQPQHF.

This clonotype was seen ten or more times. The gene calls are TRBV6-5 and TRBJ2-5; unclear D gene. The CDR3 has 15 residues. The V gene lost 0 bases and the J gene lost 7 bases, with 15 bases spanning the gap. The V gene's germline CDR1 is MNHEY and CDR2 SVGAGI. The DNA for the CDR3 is TGTGCCAGCAGTTACTCCGGGTCGAATAAAGGGACCCAGTACTTC. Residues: CASSYSGSNKGTQYF.